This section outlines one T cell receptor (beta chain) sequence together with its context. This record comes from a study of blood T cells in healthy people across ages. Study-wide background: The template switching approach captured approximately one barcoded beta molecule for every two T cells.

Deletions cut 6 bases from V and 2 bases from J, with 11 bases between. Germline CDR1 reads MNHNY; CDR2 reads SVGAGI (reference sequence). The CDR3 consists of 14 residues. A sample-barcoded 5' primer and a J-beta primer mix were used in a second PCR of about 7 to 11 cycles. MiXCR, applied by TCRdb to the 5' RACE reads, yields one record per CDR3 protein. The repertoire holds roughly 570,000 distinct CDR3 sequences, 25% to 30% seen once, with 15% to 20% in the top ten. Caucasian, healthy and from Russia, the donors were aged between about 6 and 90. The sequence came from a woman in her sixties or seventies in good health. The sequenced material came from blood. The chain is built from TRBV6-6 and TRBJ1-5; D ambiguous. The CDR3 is CASSPSGGNQPQHF. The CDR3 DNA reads TGTGCCAGCAGCCCAAGCGGGGGCAATCAGCCCCAGCATTTT.